This T cell receptor beta chain was recorded in a study of T-cell reconstitution after alpha-beta-depleted transplantation in children. Germline V CDR1 and CDR2: SQVTM, ANQGSEA. The CDR3 runs 13 residues. V lost 6 bases, J lost 6 bases, and 6 bases stayed unmatched. During its preparation, the TCRbeta library received unique molecular identifiers. Via MiXCR, TCRdb re-called the PCR reads, giving one row per CDR3 protein. In the table there are about 980,000 distinct CDR3 sequences, about 26% of which are singletons. This sample comprised PBMCs, mostly from graft donor cells, obtained 360 days after TCRalphabeta/CD19-depleted stem cell transplant. This TCR was recovered from a boy younger than two who had a stem cell transplant for SCID, so the T cells may come from the graft donor. This rearrangement joins TRBV29-1 to TRBJ2-7, with TRBD1 matching over 12 bases. The CDR3 region is CSVEGTGGGEQYF. CDR3 sequence (DNA): TGCAGCGTCGAGGGGACAGGGGGCGGCGAGCAGTACTTC.